This T cell receptor beta chain stems from a study of molecular identifiers for immune sequencing clone quantification. From the PCR reads, TCRdb called clonotypes with MiXCR, one entry per CDR3 protein. This table has about 640,000 distinct CDR3 sequences, about 20% appearing once. This clonotype has at least ten counts. The CDR3 sequence is 17 residues long. The V and J ends lost 5 bases and 1 base respectively, with 21 bases between them. In germline, CDR1 is SGHTA, CDR2 FQGNSA. The TCR comes from a human donor in good health. Some libraries in this study had Jurkat cell RNA spiked in. Sequencing was performed on naive CD8+ T cells from blood, with Jurkat cell RNA spiked in. Subset reported: FACS-sorted CD8+CD4-CCR7+CD45RA+ naive T cells. The gene calls are TRBV7-2 and TRBJ2-7; D possibly corresponds to TRBD2 (6 bases). CDR3 nucleotide sequence: TGTGCCAGCAGCCAGTACTCGGGGCGGGAATCATCCTACGAGCAGTACTTC. This translates into CASSQYSGRESSYEQYF.